The clone carrying this T cell receptor (beta chain) was counted ten times or more. Its target is unknown. The data were taken from a study of CD8 T cells in ankylosing spondylitis. Study-wide results and caveats: Matched ankylosing spondylitis synovial fluid reportedly contained a significantly enriched population of disease-linked clones.

With molecular barcodes, quantitative 5'-RACE was used to make the TCR beta libraries. TCRdb processed the 5' RACE reads anew with MiXCR; each CDR3 protein has one entry. The sample has around 230,000 distinct CDR3 sequences, around 9.2% seen once; the top ten hold under 7.5%. Looked up from germline, CDR1 is DFQATT and CDR2 is SNEGSKA (reference sequence). V gave up 5 bases and J gave up 1 base, with 2 bases separating them. This CDR3 has 10 amino acids. This sequence was found in a male donor with ankylosing spondylitis or in good health (not recorded which). The chain carries TRBV20-1 and TRBJ2-5, with D uncertain. The specimen was blood, either unsorted or a sorted T cell fraction (not recorded which). The CDR3 protein is CSAGQETQYF. In DNA form, the CDR3 reads TGCAGTGCTGGCCAAGAGACCCAGTACTTC.